This TCR beta chain was observed in a study of T cell responses to AZD1222 COVID-19 vaccine. Repertoires were generated with immunoSEQ multiplex PCR, while TCRdb's copy carries only in-frame clones and drops some. The data contain roughly 150,000 clones, approximately 86% of them singletons. This CDR3 has 13 residues. The V and J ends lost 0 bases and 6 bases respectively, with 10 bases between them. Germline CDR1 SGDLS, CDR2 YYNGEE. General study points: The study found Spike-specific TCR breadth and depth rose after two AZD1222 doses. Regions 160-218 and 743-854 held dominance among vaccine-associated CD4 TCRs, which spanned spike. Donors were chiefly white British, with a greater number of females, and clonal diversity was perhaps underestimated.

As regards this clone: Its antigen is not identified.

The sample here was peripheral blood, taken after recovery from COVID-19. V gene TRBV9 combines with J gene TRBJ2-7; D remains ambiguous. The source of this sequence is an adult who had recovered from COVID-19. CDR3 loop: CASSVEGSGEQYF. CDR3 nucleotides: TGTGCCAGCAGCGTAGAGGGTTCGGGCGAGCAGTACTTC.